A selection of T cell receptor beta chains follows, all from one sample in a study of T cell repertoires in cytomegalovirus infection. These receptors are not linked to any known antigen. A single record per CDR3 protein comes from TCRdb applying MiXCR to the reads. The data show 71,000 or so distinct CDR3 sequences, roughly 22% seen once. The sequencing here drew on CD8+ T cells from cultured PBMCs, taken from culture after CMV antigen stimulation. The receptors here all came from a human donor in good health (CMV status not recorded). Some clones in this sample may be carry-over from other donors' samples. Each CDR3 is given with its conserved first and last residue. D genes are given only for firm matches. Only some rows state a clone size, as once, few, many or a class for expanded clones.

D gene: .; clone size: .; J gene: TRBJ2-1; V gene: TRBV7-6; CDR3 protein: CASSLVWNNEQFF; CDR3 DNA: TGTGCCAGCAGCTTAGTATGGAACAATGAGCAGTTCTTC
D gene: TRBD1; clone size: few; J gene: TRBJ2-5; V gene: TRBV7-2; CDR3 protein: CASSLVQGAMETQYF; CDR3 DNA: TGTGCCAGCAGCTTAGTACAGGGGGCGATGGAGACCCAGTACTTC
D gene: .; clone size: few; J gene: TRBJ1-2; V gene: TRBV6-5; CDR3 protein: CATQIPGEGGSGGGYTF; CDR3 DNA: TGTGCCACCCAAATCCCCGGAGAGGGAGGGAGTGGAGGTGGCTACACCTTC
D gene: TRBD2; clone size: few; J gene: TRBJ2-3; V gene: TRBV6-5; CDR3 protein: CASSYVGLAAADTQYF; CDR3 DNA: TGTGCCAGCAGTTACGTGGGGCTAGCGGCCGCAGATACGCAGTATTTT
D gene: .; clone size: few; J gene: TRBJ2-1; V gene: TRBV7-2; CDR3 protein: CASSGNRRTYNEQFF; CDR3 DNA: TGTGCCAGCAGCGGCAACAGGAGGACCTACAATGAGCAGTTCTTC
D gene: .; clone size: few; J gene: TRBJ2-7; V gene: TRBV4-2; CDR3 protein: CASSQDVSFKGGEQYF; CDR3 DNA: TGTGCCAGCAGCCAAGATGTGAGCTTTAAAGGGGGCGAGCAGTACTTC
D gene: TRBD1; clone size: .; J gene: TRBJ2-1; V gene: TRBV5-1; CDR3 protein: CASSLAGTEYNEQFF; CDR3 DNA: TGCGCCAGCAGCTTGGCCGGGACAGAGTACAATGAGCAGTTCTTC
D gene: .; clone size: few; J gene: TRBJ2-1; V gene: TRBV12-3/TRBV12-4; CDR3 protein: CASSFGGNNEQFF; CDR3 DNA: TGTGCCAGCAGTTTTGGGGGGAACAATGAGCAGTTCTTC
D gene: TRBD1; clone size: .; J gene: TRBJ2-1; V gene: TRBV7-8; CDR3 protein: CASSHRDRIYNEQFF; CDR3 DNA: TGTGCCAGCAGCCACCGGGACAGAATCTACAATGAGCAGTTCTTC
D gene: .; clone size: .; J gene: TRBJ2-1; V gene: TRBV7-8; CDR3 protein: CASSVGTAYNEQFF; CDR3 DNA: TGTGCCAGCAGCGTGGGGACGGCCTACAATGAGCAGTTCTTC
D gene: .; clone size: few; J gene: TRBJ1-2; V gene: TRBV4-1; CDR3 protein: CASSRTLPARPTGLANYGYTF; CDR3 DNA: TGCGCCAGCAGCCGGACTCTCCCCGCGAGGCCGACAGGTCTTGCTAACTATGGCTACACCTTC
D gene: TRBD1; clone size: .; J gene: TRBJ1-6; V gene: TRBV12-3/TRBV12-4; CDR3 protein: CASSLGGQDLYNSPLHF; CDR3 DNA: TGTGCCAGCAGTTTAGGGGGACAGGACCTCTATAATTCACCCCTCCACTTT
D gene: .; clone size: many; J gene: TRBJ2-5; V gene: TRBV12-3/TRBV12-4; CDR3 protein: CASSPAAAAETQYF; CDR3 DNA: TGTGCCAGCAGCCCGGCCGCGGCGGCAGAGACCCAGTACTTC
D gene: TRBD1; clone size: .; J gene: TRBJ2-5; V gene: TRBV28; CDR3 protein: CASSPRLRGKEETQYF; CDR3 DNA: TGTGCCAGCAGTCCTCGCCTCAGGGGGAAAGAAGAGACCCAGTACTTC
D gene: TRBD1; clone size: .; J gene: TRBJ2-7; V gene: TRBV12-3/TRBV12-4; CDR3 protein: CASSLTQGDNEQYF; CDR3 DNA: TGTGCCAGCAGTTTAACACAGGGGGACAACGAGCAGTACTTC
D gene: .; clone size: .; J gene: TRBJ2-2; V gene: TRBV19; CDR3 protein: CASSMRQSSSKIIGELFF; CDR3 DNA: TGTGCCAGTAGTATGAGACAGTCTTCCTCTAAAATCATCGGGGAGCTGTTTTTT
D gene: TRBD1; clone size: .; J gene: TRBJ1-2; V gene: TRBV27; CDR3 protein: CASSLSGTGFLYGYTF; CDR3 DNA: TGTGCCAGCAGTTTATCAGGGACAGGGTTTCTCTATGGCTACACCTTC
D gene: .; clone size: few; J gene: TRBJ1-5; V gene: TRBV7-2; CDR3 protein: CASSLALTGNQPQHF; CDR3 DNA: TGTGCCAGCAGCTTAGCGCTAACAGGGAATCAGCCCCAGCATTTT
D gene: .; clone size: .; J gene: TRBJ2-7; V gene: TRBV7-2; CDR3 protein: CASSLDGGDFPYEQYF; CDR3 DNA: TGTGCCAGCAGCTTAGACGGAGGCGACTTCCCCTACGAGCAGTACTTC
D gene: .; clone size: few; J gene: TRBJ1-5; V gene: TRBV12-3/TRBV12-4; CDR3 protein: CASSPTLGPRPQHF; CDR3 DNA: TGTGCCAGCAGCCCAACCCTGGGCCCCCGGCCCCAGCATTTT
D gene: .; clone size: .; J gene: TRBJ1-6; V gene: TRBV9; CDR3 protein: CASSLDQDNSPLHF; CDR3 DNA: TGTGCCAGCAGCCTAGATCAAGATAATTCACCCCTCCACTTT
D gene: TRBD1; clone size: .; J gene: TRBJ2-7; V gene: TRBV27; CDR3 protein: CASHSGTDYEQYF; CDR3 DNA: TGTGCCAGCCACTCCGGGACAGACTACGAGCAGTACTTC
D gene: TRBD1; clone size: .; J gene: TRBJ2-1; V gene: TRBV27; CDR3 protein: CASSPGQGNGEQFF; CDR3 DNA: TGTGCCAGCAGTCCGGGACAGGGAAACGGTGAGCAGTTCTTC
D gene: .; clone size: .; J gene: TRBJ2-3; V gene: TRBV5-1; CDR3 protein: CASSPRRTDTQYF; CDR3 DNA: TGCGCCAGCAGTCCTCGACGGACAGATACGCAGTATTTT
D gene: TRBD2; clone size: .; J gene: TRBJ2-1; V gene: TRBV7-6; CDR3 protein: CASSDSGGDEQFF; CDR3 DNA: TGTGCCAGCAGCGATAGCGGGGGGGATGAGCAGTTCTTC
D gene: .; clone size: .; J gene: TRBJ2-4; V gene: TRBV28; CDR3 protein: CASSLWGGTEQTLAKNSQYF; CDR3 DNA: TGTGCCAGCAGTTTATGGGGAGGGACAGAACAAACTCTAGCCAAAAACAGTCAGTACTTC
D gene: .; clone size: few; J gene: TRBJ2-7; V gene: TRBV19; CDR3 protein: CASSIGTGTYEQYF; CDR3 DNA: TGTGCCAGTAGTATAGGGACGGGTACCTACGAGCAGTACTTC
D gene: .; clone size: .; J gene: TRBJ1-2; V gene: TRBV12-3/TRBV12-4; CDR3 protein: CASSGGAQGGYTF; CDR3 DNA: TGTGCCAGCAGTGGAGGGGCACAGGGTGGCTACACCTTC
D gene: TRBD2; clone size: .; J gene: TRBJ2-3; V gene: TRBV4-3; CDR3 protein: CASSQNEASGGFSTDTQYF; CDR3 DNA: TGCGCCAGCAGCCAAAACGAAGCTAGCGGGGGGTTTAGCACAGATACGCAGTATTTT
D gene: TRBD2; clone size: .; J gene: TRBJ2-1; V gene: TRBV30; CDR3 protein: CAWSVYGGAPEQFF; CDR3 DNA: TGTGCCTGGAGTGTTTACGGGGGGGCCCCTGAGCAGTTCTTC
D gene: .; clone size: few; J gene: TRBJ2-2; V gene: TRBV27; CDR3 protein: CASTPSGLLTGELFF; CDR3 DNA: TGTGCCAGCACCCCCTCGGGGCTTCTCACCGGGGAGCTGTTTTTT
D gene: TRBD2; clone size: .; J gene: TRBJ2-1; V gene: TRBV7-2; CDR3 protein: CASSLFVSGGDPGEQFF; CDR3 DNA: TGTGCCAGCAGCTTATTTGTTAGCGGGGGCGATCCGGGTGAGCAGTTCTTC
D gene: .; clone size: .; J gene: TRBJ1-4; V gene: TRBV7-2; CDR3 protein: CASSQTDATNEKLFF; CDR3 DNA: TGTGCCAGCAGCCAGACAGACGCAACTAATGAAAAACTGTTTTTT
D gene: .; clone size: .; J gene: TRBJ2-5; V gene: TRBV7-2; CDR3 protein: CASSFETAGQETQYF; CDR3 DNA: TGTGCCAGCAGCTTCGAAACGGCCGGGCAAGAGACCCAGTACTTC
D gene: .; clone size: .; J gene: TRBJ1-1; V gene: TRBV11-2; CDR3 protein: CASSLVFSTVENTEAFF; CDR3 DNA: TGTGCCAGCAGCTTAGTATTCTCGACAGTAGAGAACACTGAAGCTTTCTTT
D gene: .; clone size: few; J gene: TRBJ1-1; V gene: TRBV9; CDR3 protein: CASSPRGGAGNTEAFF; CDR3 DNA: TGTGCCAGCAGCCCCCGGGGGGGCGCGGGGAACACTGAAGCTTTCTTT
D gene: TRBD2; clone size: few; J gene: TRBJ2-1; V gene: TRBV6-2/TRBV6-3; CDR3 protein: CASSYSWGREKGEQFF; CDR3 DNA: TGTGCCAGCAGTTACTCCTGGGGGAGGGAAAAGGGTGAGCAGTTCTTC
D gene: .; clone size: .; J gene: TRBJ1-1; V gene: TRBV7-6; CDR3 protein: CASSLDTIGTEAFF; CDR3 DNA: TGTGCCAGCAGTCTAGACACGATCGGCACTGAAGCTTTCTTT
D gene: .; clone size: once; J gene: TRBJ2-1; V gene: TRBV7-3; CDR3 protein: CASSPPGQLGDEQFF; CDR3 DNA: TGTGCCAGCAGCCCGCCGGGACAATTAGGCGATGAGCAGTTCTTC
D gene: .; clone size: few; J gene: TRBJ1-5; V gene: TRBV6-1; CDR3 protein: CASRTLGNQPQHF; CDR3 DNA: TGTGCCAGCAGGACCCTGGGGAATCAGCCCCAGCATTTT
D gene: .; clone size: .; J gene: TRBJ2-7; V gene: TRBV7-3; CDR3 protein: CASSFEPGHYEQYF; CDR3 DNA: TGTGCCAGCAGCTTCGAACCGGGACACTACGAGCAGTACTTC
D gene: .; clone size: few; J gene: TRBJ2-1; V gene: TRBV7-2; CDR3 protein: CASSLEGVEYNEQFF; CDR3 DNA: TGTGCCAGCAGCTTAGAGGGGGTGGAATACAATGAGCAGTTCTTC
D gene: .; clone size: many; J gene: TRBJ1-4; V gene: TRBV7-6; CDR3 protein: CASSLMYSGEKLFF; CDR3 DNA: TGTGCCAGCAGCTTAATGTATTCCGGTGAAAAACTGTTTTTT
D gene: TRBD2; clone size: .; J gene: TRBJ2-7; V gene: TRBV12-3/TRBV12-4; CDR3 protein: CASSRWGGNYEQYF; CDR3 DNA: TGTGCCAGCAGTCGTTGGGGGGGGAACTACGAGCAGTACTTC
D gene: .; clone size: .; J gene: TRBJ1-5; V gene: TRBV19; CDR3 protein: CASSPSPFDQPQHF; CDR3 DNA: TGTGCCAGTAGTCCCAGCCCGTTTGATCAGCCCCAGCATTTT
D gene: TRBD2; clone size: .; J gene: TRBJ2-1; V gene: TRBV9; CDR3 protein: CASSAGTSGGQQFF; CDR3 DNA: TGTGCCAGCAGCGCCGGGACTAGCGGGGGTCAGCAGTTCTTC
D gene: .; clone size: .; J gene: TRBJ1-5; V gene: TRBV6-1; CDR3 protein: CASSTRRSSNQPQHF; CDR3 DNA: TGTGCCAGCAGTACGAGACGGAGTAGCAATCAGCCCCAGCATTTT